The rows below give T cell receptor beta chains drawn from one sample of a study of blood T cell repertoires in COVID-19. Data came from immunoSEQ multiplex PCR; TCRdb stores just in-frame clones and leaves some out. The sample has 160,000 or so clones; approximately 80% are singletons. The sequencing sample was made of PBMCs or T cells enriched from blood (not recorded which). These receptors all come from a man aged 45-60 years who had recovered from COVID-19. CDR3s include the opening cysteine and the closing phenylalanine or tryptophan. Fields, in order: D gene, V gene, J gene, clone size, CDR3 DNA, CDR3 protein. The D gene is left open where the match is weak. Clone size appears in some rows only: once, few, many, or a class for an expanded clone.

.	TRBV7-9	TRBJ1-1	.	TGTGCCAGCAGCTTAGAAATACAGATACGTACTGAAGCTTTCTTT	CASSLEIQIRTEAFF
TRBD2	TRBV2	TRBJ2-2	once	TGTGCCAGCAGGGGACTAGCGGGGGGCCCCCGCGGGGAGCTGTTTTTT	CASRGLAGGPRGELFF
TRBD1	TRBV6-5	TRBJ1-4	.	TGTGCCAGCAGCTCCGGGACAGGGAATGAAAAACTGTTTTTT	CASSSGTGNEKLFF
.	TRBV11-2	TRBJ2-2	.	TGTGCCAGCAGCTTAGGTCCGGGGACGAACACCGGGGAGCTGTTTTTT	CASSLGPGTNTGELFF
.	TRBV5-1	TRBJ2-5	.	TGCGCCAGCAGCTACCAGGCGGGGGCCCAAGAGACCCAGTACTTC	CASSYQAGAQETQYF
TRBD2	TRBV2	TRBJ2-5	.	TGTGCCAGCTCGACTGAGCGGGGTGGGGAGACCCAGTACTTC	CASSTERGGETQYF
TRBD1	TRBV13	TRBJ1-3	few	TGTGCCAGCAGGAGAACACCCGGGACAGGGGGTCACACCATATATTTT	CASRRTPGTGGHTIYF
TRBD1	TRBV19	TRBJ1-5	.	TGTGCCAGTAGCCCTAGACAGGGCGAGGGTCAGCCCCAGCATTTT	CASSPRQGEGQPQHF
.	TRBV21-1	TRBJ2-1	.	TGTGCCAGCACCCTACCGGGACAGGGTTTTCCCAATGAGCAGTTCTTC	CASTLPGQGFPNEQFF
.	TRBV18	TRBJ1-1	.	TGTGCCAGCTCCCAGAAAGGAGAGAACACTGAAGCTTTCTTT	CASSQKGENTEAFF
TRBD2	TRBV5-1	TRBJ2-5	.	TGCGCCAGCAGCCCCGGACTAGCGGGGGCCCAAGAGACCCAGTACTTC	CASSPGLAGAQETQYF
TRBD1	TRBV3-1/TRBV3-2	TRBJ1-1	.	TGTGCCAGCAGCCAAGGAGGGGGCTTAACTGAAGCTTTCTTT	CASSQGGGLTEAFF
.	TRBV19	TRBJ1-1	.	TGTGCCAGTAGTATAGTCGTTGTCCCCCTCACTGAAGCTTTCTTT	CASSIVVVPLTEAFF
.	TRBV12-3/TRBV12-4	TRBJ1-2	.	TGTGCCAGCAGTCCCCTCGGGGGTGGCTACACCTTC	CASSPLGGGYTF
.	TRBV27	TRBJ1-6	.	TGTGCCAGCAGTTTAGGTTCACAGTCCAGCTCACCCCTCCACTTT	CASSLGSQSSSPLHF
TRBD1	TRBV7-8	TRBJ1-4	.	TGTGCCAGCAGCTTGGGGGGACAGGGAGGAGAAAAACTGTTTTTT	CASSLGGQGGEKLFF
.	TRBV3-1/TRBV3-2	TRBJ2-7	.	TGTGCCAGCAGCCCAGCGGCTAGTGCTAACTACGAGCAGTACTTC	CASSPAASANYEQYF
.	TRBV10-3	TRBJ1-2	.	TGTGCCATCAGTGAACAGGGCTATGGCTACACCTTC	CAISEQGYGYTF
TRBD2	TRBV4-1	TRBJ2-7	many	TGCGCCAGCAGCCAATCGCTAGCGGGGGACGACGAGCAGTACTTC	CASSQSLAGDDEQYF
.	TRBV27	TRBJ2-7	.	TGTGCCAGCGGGGGCGGGGGAGGCTACGAGCAGTACTTC	CASGGGGGYEQYF
TRBD1	TRBV5-1	TRBJ1-6	.	TGCGCCAGCAGCCCGGACAGGGGGAATTCACCCCTCCACTTT	CASSPDRGNSPLHF
.	TRBV7-2	TRBJ1-6	.	TGTGCCAGCAGCTCCCCACAGGTCATAAATTCACCCCTCCACTTT	CASSSPQVINSPLHF
.	TRBV12-3/TRBV12-4	TRBJ1-4	.	TGTGCCAGCAGTTTTATGAGGGAAAAACTGTTTTTT	CASSFMREKLFF
.	TRBV12-3/TRBV12-4	TRBJ1-2	once	TGTGCCAGCAGTTTACGTCAGGTTGGTGGCTACACCTTC	CASSLRQVGGYTF
TRBD2	TRBV24-1	TRBJ2-2	.	TGTGCCACCAGTGATTTTGGGGGGGCGAACACCGGGGAGCTGTTTTTT	CATSDFGGANTGELFF
TRBD1	TRBV9	TRBJ1-2	.	TGTGCCAGCAGCCCGGGACAGGGTAGCAATGGCTACACCTTC	CASSPGQGSNGYTF
TRBD1	TRBV7-6	TRBJ1-1	.	TGTGCCAGCAGCTCTAGGACAGGGATGAACACTGAAGCTTTCTTT	CASSSRTGMNTEAFF
TRBD1	TRBV27	TRBJ2-2	.	TGTGCCAGCAACGAAGGGACAGCTCCGAACACCGGGGAGCTGTTTTTT	CASNEGTAPNTGELFF
.	TRBV5-1	TRBJ2-1	few	TGCGCCAGCAGCTTGGGACTAGCCTACAATGAGCAGTTCTTC	CASSLGLAYNEQFF
.	TRBV18	TRBJ1-3	.	TGTGCCAGCTCACCACCTCTTTCCGGGAACACCATATATTTT	CASSPPLSGNTIYF
TRBD1	TRBV28	TRBJ1-3	.	TGTGCCAGCAGTGGATACTTGGGACAGAGCTCTGGAAACACCATATATTTT	CASSGYLGQSSGNTIYF
.	TRBV6-5	TRBJ1-5	.	TGTGCCAGCAGTTACAGTCCAGATAGCAATCAGCCCCAGCATTTT	CASSYSPDSNQPQHF
TRBD1	TRBV3-1/TRBV3-2	TRBJ2-7	once	TGTGCCAGCAGCCCAACCGGGACAGGGACCTACGAGCAGTACTTC	CASSPTGTGTYEQYF
TRBD1	TRBV19	TRBJ2-2	.	TGTGCCAGTAGTATCAGGGGGCGAACCGGGGAGCTGTTTTTT	CASSIRGRTGELFF
TRBD1	TRBV10-3	TRBJ1-1	.	TGTGCCATCAGGCCTCCAGGGGGCACTGAAGCTTTCTTT	CAIRPPGGTEAFF
TRBD1	TRBV7-6	TRBJ1-4	.	TGTGCCAGCAGCTTAGGTACAGGGGATACAACTAATGAAAAACTGTTTTTT	CASSLGTGDTTNEKLFF
.	TRBV18	TRBJ1-1	.	TGTGCCAGCTCACCACCGGGACAATTGAACACTGAAGCTTTCTTT	CASSPPGQLNTEAFF